This T cell receptor (beta chain) was recovered during a study of cytomegalovirus exposure and HLA in healthy donors. TCRdb keeps only in-frame clones here, not all; method: immunoSEQ multiplex PCR. The sample lists roughly 63,000 clones, 89% occurring once. Study-wide findings and caveats: The study put 150 to 200 TCR beta chains on its list as cytomegalovirus-associated.

This clone was found once. Its antigen is unknown. With V trimmed by 2 bases and J by 4 bases, 8 bases remained unmatched. Germline V gene data show CDR1 as SEHNR and CDR2 as FQNEAQ (reference sequence). The CDR3 has 16 residues. The sample taken for sequencing was PBMCs. The chain is built from TRBV7-9 and TRBJ2-1, with 7 positions matching TRBD2. This clonotype was obtained from a young woman in good health and CMV-seronegative. This CDR3 reads CASSLYSGQSYNEQFF. Written as DNA, the CDR3 is TGTGCCAGCAGCTTATATAGCGGGCAGTCATACAATGAGCAGTTCTTC.